Below, 12 T cell receptor beta chains from the same sample are listed, as sequenced in a study of OX40 agonist ivuxolimab in advanced cancers. Clones were read by immunoSEQ multiplex PCR, and TCRdb kept only the in-frame ones, dropping some. The data contain 75,000 to 100,000 clones, 91% of them singletons. The specimen was CD4+ or CD8+ T cells sorted from blood, collected in a trial of the OX40 agonist ivuxolimab. These receptors came from an adult with an advanced solid tumor such as melanoma, head and neck, liver or kidney cancer.

This clone was observed a single time. The chain carries TRBV7-2 and TRBJ2-1; 7 nucleotides align to TRBD2. Germline CDR1 is SGHTA and CDR2 is FQGNSA. The CDR3 is 15 residues long. Unmatched junction bases numbered 9, after V lost 5 bases and J lost 5 bases. CDR3 loop: CASSPSGEVNNEQFF. The DNA of the CDR3 is TGTGCCAGCAGCCCAAGCGGGGAGGTTAACAATGAGCAGTTCTTC.

The J gene is TRBJ2-3, the V gene TRBV10-3; 8 nucleotides line up with TRBD2. The V gene's germline CDR1 is ENHRY and CDR2 SYGVKD. After removal of 5 bases from V and 4 bases from J, the junction contained 8 bases not matched to a gene. This CDR3 region has 15 residues. This CDR3 reads CAISKLSGSSDTQYF. The CDR3 nucleotides are TGTGCCATCAGTAAATTAAGCGGGAGTTCAGATACGCAGTATTTT.

This clone has only one observation. The chain joins TRBV5-5 to TRBJ1-3; D perhaps matches TRBD1 (6 bases). This CDR3 comprises 15 residues. Germline loops: CDR1 SGHKS, CDR2 YYEKEE (reference sequence). With 0 bases removed from V and 5 bases from J, the gap between germline ends came to 12 bases. The CDR3 region has the DNA TGTGCCAGCAGCTTGGGACAGGTAGCGAGAAACACCATATATTTT. Translated, it gives CASSLGQVARNTIYF.

This clone was observed a few times. The chain uses TRBV12-2 and TRBJ2-7; the table's D call of TRBD1 was not tested on the DNA. TRBV12-2 is an annotated pseudogene. The CDR3 runs to 15 residues. The chain's CDR3 is CASRFGSDRDYEQYF. The CDR3 bases are TGTGCAAGTCGCTTCGGGTCCGACAGGGACTACGAGCAGTACTTC.

This clone appeared a single time. V gene TRBV25-1 combines with J gene TRBJ1-1, with D uncertain. CDR1 is MGHDK, CDR2 SYGVNS, per germline. V was pared by 2 bases and J by 6 bases, with 16 bases between. This CDR3 comprises 15 residues. The CDR3 DNA sequence: TGTGCCAGCAGTGAACGAATTCCGGGAGTGGCTGAAGCTTTCTTT. Protein product: CASSERIPGVAEAFF.

This chain joins TRBV7-3 and TRBJ2-6; a possible D gene is TRBD1 (6 bases). CDR1 is SGHTA, CDR2 FQGTGA, per germline. V lost 0 bases to trimming and J lost 1 base, with 7 bases between them. This CDR3 is 16 amino acids long. This CDR3 reads CASSLTQGSGANVLTF. CDR3 DNA sequence: TGTGCCAGCAGCTTAACTCAGGGGTCTGGGGCCAACGTCCTGACTTTC.

This sequence joins TRBV6-5 and TRBJ1-2; TRBD1 agrees at 8 bases. In germline, CDR1 is MNHEY, CDR2 SVGAGI. The CDR3 contains 14 residues. V lost 6 bases to trimming and J lost 7 bases; unmatched junction nucleotides: 10. The CDR3 loop is CASRKDRGWSGYTF. As DNA, the CDR3 is TGTGCCAGCAGGAAAGACAGGGGATGGAGTGGCTACACCTTC.

This clone showed up just a few times. This chain uses TRBV7-2 with TRBJ2-7, with 9 positions matching TRBD1. V shed 5 bases and J 3 bases; nucleotides not matched to a gene: 5. The CDR3 consists of 14 residues. Looked up from germline, CDR1 is SGHTA and CDR2 is FQGNSA. The CDR3 coding sequence is TGTGCCAGCAGCCAACGGACAGGGGACTACGAGCAGTACTTC. As protein: CASSQRTGDYEQYF.

The chain employs TRBV15 and TRBJ1-2; D call uncertain. Trimming took 3 bases from V and 5 from J, leaving 7 bases between them. CDR3 length: 12 residues. Per germline, CDR1 LNHNV and CDR2 YYDKDF (reference sequence). The CDR3 nucleotides are TGTGCCACCAGCAGCCGAAATTATGGCTACACCTTC. It is translated as CATSSRNYGYTF.

The CDR3 protein is CASSPKGNTEAFF. In nucleotides, the CDR3 is TGTGCCAGCTCACCAAAAGGGAACACTGAAGCTTTCTTT. This rearrangement joins TRBV18 to TRBJ1-1; no firm D call. V shed 2 bases and J shed 1 base, with 5 bases lying between them. This CDR3 comprises 13 residues. The germline CDR1 and CDR2 sequences are KGHSH and LQKENI. Variable domain in full (rest from reference TRBV18 and TRBJ1-1): NAGVMQNPRHLVRRRGQEARLRCSPMKGHSHVYWYRQLPEEGLKFMVYLQKENIIDESGMPKERFSAEFPKEGPSILRIQQVVRGDSAAYFCASSPKGNTEAFFGQGTRLTVV.

The chain has TRBV6-5 and TRBJ1-5, with D maybe TRBD1 (6 bases). Germline CDR1 is MNHEY and CDR2 is SVGAGI. The CDR3 length is 15 residues. V lost 0 bases, J lost 4 bases, and 10 bases lay in between. Written as DNA, the CDR3 is TGTGCCAGCAGTTACTCGTGGGGGCAGAATCAGCCCCAGCATTTT. Protein: CASSYSWGQNQPQHF.

This chain connects TRBV7-9 to TRBJ2-3; TRBD2 might be the D (5 bases). This CDR3 contains 14 residues. V was cut by 4 bases and J by 4 bases, with 12 bases left in between. Germline CDR1 reads SEHNR; CDR2 reads FQNEAQ (reference sequence). The DNA for the CDR3 is TGTGCCAGCAGCTCGGGGATGTTGGCAGATACGCAGTATTTT. Protein product: CASSSGMLADTQYF.